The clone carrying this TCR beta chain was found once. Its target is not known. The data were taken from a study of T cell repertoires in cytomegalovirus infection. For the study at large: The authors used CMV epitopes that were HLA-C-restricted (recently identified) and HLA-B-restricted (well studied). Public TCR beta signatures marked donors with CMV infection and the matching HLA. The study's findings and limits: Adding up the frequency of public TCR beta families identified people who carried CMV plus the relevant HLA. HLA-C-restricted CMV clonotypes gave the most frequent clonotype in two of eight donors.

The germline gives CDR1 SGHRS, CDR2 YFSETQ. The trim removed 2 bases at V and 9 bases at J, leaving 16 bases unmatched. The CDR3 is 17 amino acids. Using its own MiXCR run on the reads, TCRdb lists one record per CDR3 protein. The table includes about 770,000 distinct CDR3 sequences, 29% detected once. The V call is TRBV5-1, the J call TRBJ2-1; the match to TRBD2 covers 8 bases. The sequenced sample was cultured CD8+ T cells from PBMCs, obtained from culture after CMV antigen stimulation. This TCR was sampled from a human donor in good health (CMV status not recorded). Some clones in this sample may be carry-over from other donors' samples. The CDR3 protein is CASSFVSGGHLSGEQFF. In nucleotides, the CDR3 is TGCGCCAGCAGCTTTGTATCGGGGGGGCATCTATCGGGTGAGCAGTTCTTC.